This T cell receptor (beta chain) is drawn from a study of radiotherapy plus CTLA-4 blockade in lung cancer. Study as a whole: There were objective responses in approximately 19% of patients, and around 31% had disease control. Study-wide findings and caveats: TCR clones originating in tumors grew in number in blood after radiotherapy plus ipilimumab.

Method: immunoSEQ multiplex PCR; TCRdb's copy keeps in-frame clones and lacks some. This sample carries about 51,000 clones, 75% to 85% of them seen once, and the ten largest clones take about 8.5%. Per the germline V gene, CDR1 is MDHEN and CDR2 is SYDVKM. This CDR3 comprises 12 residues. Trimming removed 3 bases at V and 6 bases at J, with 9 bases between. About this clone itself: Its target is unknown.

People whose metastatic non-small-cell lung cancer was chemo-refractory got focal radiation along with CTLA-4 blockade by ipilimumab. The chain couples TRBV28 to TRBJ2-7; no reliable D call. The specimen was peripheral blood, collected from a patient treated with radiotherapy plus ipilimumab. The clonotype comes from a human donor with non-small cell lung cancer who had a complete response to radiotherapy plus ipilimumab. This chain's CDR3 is CASSLPSREQYV. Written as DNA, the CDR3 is TGTGCCAGCAGTTTGCCTAGTCGCGAGCAGTACGTC.